A selection of T cell receptor beta chains follows, all from one sample in a study of blood T cells in healthy people across ages. TCRdb passed the 5' RACE reads through MiXCR, listing each CDR3 protein once. This repertoire shows 800,000 or so distinct CDR3 sequences, approximately 65% found once; its top ten account for roughly 25%. Sequencing was done on a sample of blood. The origin of the receptors is a man aged 25 to 40 in good health. The CDR3 runs from the conserved cysteine through the conserved F or W. The D gene is left open where the match is weak. Not all rows give a size; the values are once, few, many and, for expanded clones, a class.

>TRBV6-4|15|-|TRBD1|TRBJ1-2
TGTGCCAGCAGCCCAGGGGGCGGGAATGTCTATGGCTACACCTTC
CASSPGGGNVYGYTF
>TRBV7-2|16|-|-|TRBJ1-6
TGTGCCAGCAGCACAGACTCACCTCGCTTGAATTCACCCCTCCACTTT
CASSTDSPRLNSPLHF
>TRBV25-1|14|-|-|TRBJ1-5
TGTGCCAGCAGTGTCGGGGGAAGCCATCAGCCCCAGCATTTT
CASSVGGSHQPQHF
>TRBV7-2|15|-|-|TRBJ2-1
TGTGCCAGCAGCACGAGGGGGGCTAGCACAGATACGCAGTTCTTC
CASSTRGASTDTQFF
>TRBV29-1|14|-|-|TRBJ2-3
TGCAGCGTTGAACGGACGGCCAGCACAGATACGCAGTATTTT
CSVERTASTDTQYF
>TRBV5-1|14|-|-|TRBJ2-5
TGCGCCAGCAGGTCACCGGGGCTAGGGGAGACCCAGTACTTC
CASRSPGLGETQYF
>TRBV6-6|14|-|TRBD1|TRBJ2-4
TGTGCCAGCAGTGGGACAGGGCCGGGGGAGGAGCAGTACTTC
CASSGTGPGEEQYF
>TRBV6-6|15|-|TRBD1|TRBJ2-5
TGTGCCAGCAGTTACCGGGACAGGGGAAGAGAGACCCAGTACTTC
CASSYRDRGRETQYF
>TRBV7-8|14|-|TRBD2|TRBJ2-7
TGTGCCAGCAGCATTAGCGGGGTGACCTACGAGCAGTACTTC
CASSISGVTYEQYF
>TRBV4-2|17|-|TRBD2|TRBJ2-3
TGTGCCAGCAGCCCGTGGACTAGCGGGGGAATCACAGATACGCAGTATTTT
CASSPWTSGGITDTQYF
>TRBV20-1|13|-|TRBD2|TRBJ2-3
TGCAGTGCCGACGGACTAGGCACAGATACGCAGTATTTT
CSADGLGTDTQYF
>TRBV5-1|15|-|-|TRBJ1-6
TGCGCCAGCAGCTTGGACGGGAGACCGAATTCACCCCCCCACTTT
CASSLDGRPNSPPHF
>TRBV29-1|13|few|-|TRBJ2-7
TGCAGCGTCTCCACGGTAAAAGCCTACGAGCAGTACTTC
CSVSTVKAYEQYF
>TRBV9|14|-|-|TRBJ2-1
TGTGCCAGCAGCGTAGAACTTGGGGGTTATGAGCAGTTCTTC
CASSVELGGYEQFF
>TRBV7-6|18|-|TRBD2|TRBJ2-1
TGTGCCAGCAGCTTAAATGGACTAGCGGGGGCCAACTACAATGAGCAGTTCTTC
CASSLNGLAGANYNEQFF
>TRBV19|16|-|-|TRBJ1-2
TGTGCCAGTAGTATAGGAGGAGGCAGAAATAACTATGGCTACACCTTC
CASSIGGGRNNYGYTF
>TRBV10-3|15|few|-|TRBJ2-5
TGTGCCATCAGTGAGTCACTAGCTCTTCGGGAGACCCAGTACTTC
CAISESLALRETQYF
>TRBV5-6|14|-|-|TRBJ2-7
TGTGCCAGCAGCGGCCGGGACTGGGTCTACGAGCAGTACTTC
CASSGRDWVYEQYF
>TRBV29-1|14|few|-|TRBJ2-3
TGCAGCGTTGAAGATAGCGCAGGGAGGGATACGCAGTATTTT
CSVEDSAGRDTQYF
>TRBV20-1|14|-|-|TRBJ1-5
TGCAGTGCTTGCCCCCCACTTTCCAATCAGCCCCAGCATTTT
CSACPPLSNQPQHF
>TRBV4-2|16|few|-|TRBJ2-3
TGTGCCAGCAGCCAAGGCCTGGGAGGGGGAACAGATACGCAGTATTTT
CASSQGLGGGTDTQYF
>TRBV4-3|17|-|TRBD2|TRBJ2-3
TGCGCCAGCAGCCAAGATAGAGCGGGGGTTAGCACAGATACGCAGTATTTT
CASSQDRAGVSTDTQYF
>TRBV6-6|16|once|-|TRBJ2-5
TGTGCCAGCAGTGGTCAGCCCGGGTCCCCCCCGAAGACCCAGTACTTC
CASSGQPGSPPKTQYF
>TRBV9|15|-|TRBD2|TRBJ2-1
TGTGCCAGCAGCGTAGAGACTAGCGGGTACAATGAGCAGTTCTTC
CASSVETSGYNEQFF
>TRBV5-6|15|few|-|TRBJ1-6
TGTGCCAGCAGCTATGGAGCTACTGACTATTCACCCCTCCACTTT
CASSYGATDYSPLHF
>TRBV6-5|14|-|-|TRBJ2-7
TGTGCCAGCAGTTACTCGGGGAACTCCTACGAGCAGTACTTC
CASSYSGNSYEQYF
>TRBV4-3|15|-|-|TRBJ2-1
TGCGCCAGCAGCCAAGAAGAGAGGCTCTATAGTGAGCAGTTCTTC
CASSQEERLYSEQFF
>TRBV4-3|16|-|TRBD1|TRBJ2-1
TGCGCCAGCAGCCAAGGGGGACAGTACTCCTACAATGAGCAGTTCTTC
CASSQGGQYSYNEQFF
>TRBV20-1|13|few|-|TRBJ1-5
TGCAGTGCTAGAGGACAGAACAATCAGCCCCAGCATTTT
CSARGQNNQPQHF
>TRBV7-2|15|-|TRBD1|TRBJ1-2
TGTGCCAGCAGCTTAAAAGACACAGGGGCCTATGGCTACACCTTC
CASSLKDTGAYGYTF
>TRBV4-2|19|-|TRBD1|TRBJ2-6
TGTGCCAGCAGCCAAGATTGGGGACAGGGCGTCTCTGGGGCCAACGTCCTGACTTTC
CASSQDWGQGVSGANVLTF
>TRBV7-2|15|-|-|TRBJ1-2
TGTGCCAGCAGCTCATACCCCGGACAGCAATATGGCTACACCTTC
CASSSYPGQQYGYTF
>TRBV12-3/TRBV12-4|12|few|-|TRBJ1-2
TGTGCCAGCAGCCATCAACGAAAGTGGTACACCTTC
CASSHQRKWYTF
>TRBV7-2|14|-|-|TRBJ2-1
TGTGCCAGCAGCTTAGACCCTCTACACAATGAGCAGTTCTTC
CASSLDPLHNEQFF
>TRBV9|16|-|-|TRBJ2-7
TGTGCCAGCAGCGTAGGGCCCAAACAGGCCCCCTACGAGCAGTACTTC
CASSVGPKQAPYEQYF
>TRBV6-5|11|few|-|TRBJ2-1
TGTGCCAGCATTCAAAACAATGAGCAGTTCTTC
CASIQNNEQFF
>TRBV14|14|few|TRBD2|TRBJ2-1
TGTGCCAGCAGCCTAAAGAGCCTAGCGGGAGAGCAGTTCTTC
CASSLKSLAGEQFF
>TRBV10-3|15|-|TRBD1|TRBJ2-5
TGTGCCATCGCAAACACAGGGGAGAGGGAAGAGACCCAGTACTTC
CAIANTGEREETQYF
>TRBV7-3|16|-|TRBD2|TRBJ2-5
TGTGCCAGCAGCTCGCCGGGACTAGCGGACCAAGAGACCCAGTACTTC
CASSSPGLADQETQYF
>TRBV27|12|-|-|TRBJ2-5
TGTGCCAGCAGTCCCACCCGGGAGACCCAGTACTTC
CASSPTRETQYF
>TRBV6-2/TRBV6-3|14|-|-|TRBJ2-7
TGTGCCAGCAGTTACCCGTATTGGGCCTACGAGCAGTACTTC
CASSYPYWAYEQYF
>TRBV7-2|14|-|TRBD1|TRBJ2-7
TGTGCCAGCAGCCTCAGGGGGCGCTCCAACGAGCAGTACTTC
CASSLRGRSNEQYF
>TRBV7-6|17|-|TRBD1|TRBJ2-3
TGTGCCAGCAGCTTAAGGGGTACAGGACAGGGGGCAGATACGCAGTATTTT
CASSLRGTGQGADTQYF
>TRBV6-1|12|-|-|TRBJ1-6
TGTGCCAGCAAGGGGCCAAATTCACCCCTCCACTTT
CASKGPNSPLHF